The T cell receptor (beta chain) described here comes from a study of blood T cell repertoires in COVID-19. Sequencing used immunoSEQ multiplex PCR; TCRdb keeps in-frame clones, though not all of them. Of 400,000 to 500,000 clones listed, 70% to 90% were seen once; the top ten hold around 1.9%. The clonotype originates from a middle-aged woman who had recovered from COVID-19. The sample taken for sequencing was PBMCs or T cells enriched from blood (not recorded which).

The CDR3 loop reads CASSLVGAARQPQHF. CDR3 in DNA: TGTGCCAGCAGCTTAGTTGGGGCAGCTCGGCAGCCCCAGCATTTT. The gene calls are TRBV13 and TRBJ1-5; a possible D gene is TRBD1 (5 bases). The CDR3 runs to 15 residues. From germline, CDR1 is PRHDT and CDR2 FYEKMQ (reference sequence). The V gene lost 1 base and the J gene lost 7 bases, with 14 bases spanning the gap.